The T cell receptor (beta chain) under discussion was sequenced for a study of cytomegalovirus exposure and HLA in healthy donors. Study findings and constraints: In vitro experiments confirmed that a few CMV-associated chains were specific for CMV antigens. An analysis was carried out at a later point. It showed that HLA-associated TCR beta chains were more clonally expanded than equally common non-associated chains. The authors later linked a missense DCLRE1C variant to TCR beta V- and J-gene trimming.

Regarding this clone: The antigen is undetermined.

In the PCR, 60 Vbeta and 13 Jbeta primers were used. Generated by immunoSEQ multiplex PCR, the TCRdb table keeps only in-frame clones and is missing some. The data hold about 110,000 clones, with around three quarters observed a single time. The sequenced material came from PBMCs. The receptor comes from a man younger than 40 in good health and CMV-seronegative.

The CDR3 loop is CASSVDRLGTEAFF. The CDR3 nucleotides are TGTGCCAGCAGTGTGGACAGGTTGGGCACTGAAGCTTTCTTT. The chain carries TRBV2 and TRBJ1-1, with 7 bases aligning to TRBD1. This CDR3 is 14 amino acids long. Trimming cost V 4 bases and J 4 bases; bases outside gene matches: 6. Germline V gene data show CDR1 as SNHLY and CDR2 as FYNNEI. The full variable domain, rest sourced from reference TRBV2 and TRBJ1-1, is EPEVTQTPSHQVTQMGQEVILRCVPISNHLYFYWYRQILGQKVEFLVSFYNNEISEKSEIFDDQFSVERPDGSNFTLKIRSTKLEDSAMYFCASSVDRLGTEAFFGQGTRLTVV.